The rows below give T cell receptor beta chains drawn from one sample of a study of CXCR3-negative and CXCR3-positive naive CD8 T cells. TCRdb reprocessed the 5' RACE reads; each CDR3 protein has one entry and no DNA is given. This sample contains approximately 74,000 distinct CDR3 sequences. The sample consisted of naive CXCR3- CD8+ T cells from blood. The source is a human donor in good health. Some clones in this sample may be carry-over from other donors' samples. Each CDR3 is given with its conserved first and last residue. The size entry is marked missing in some rows and otherwise reads once, few, many or a size class.

v_gene	j_gene	abundance	CDR3aa
TRBV20-1	TRBJ1-1	NA	CSARERVEPEAFF
TRBV12-3/TRBV12-4	TRBJ1-2	NA	CASSGGLNYGYTF
TRBV7-6	TRBJ2-7	NA	CASSLRAAGGLSYEQYF
TRBV6-2/TRBV6-3	TRBJ2-7	NA	CASSPRVGQASYEQYF
TRBV28	TRBJ1-1	NA	CASSSSDRGRNTEAFF
TRBV15	TRBJ2-3	NA	CATSRVRGEGTDTQYF
TRBV20-1	TRBJ1-4	NA	CSARDLGQGITNEKLFF
TRBV7-9	TRBJ2-5	NA	CASSSPALAGRRETQYF
TRBV11-2	TRBJ2-1	NA	CASRASSYNEQFF
TRBV20-1	TRBJ2-1	NA	CSAANSGSSYNEQFF
TRBV20-1	TRBJ2-7	NA	CSARDEGGPTLYEQYF
TRBV9	TRBJ2-3	NA	CASSVTNGGPTDTQYF
TRBV20-1	TRBJ2-3	NA	CSARAPDSLNTQYF
TRBV5-6	TRBJ2-2	NA	CASSFAPGELFF
TRBV6-5	TRBJ2-1	NA	CARSQDRVVTSYNEQFF
TRBV7-6	TRBJ2-2	NA	CASSSSGGADTGELFF
TRBV20-1	TRBJ2-7	NA	CSVNPGSYEQYF
TRBV19	TRBJ1-1	NA	CASSMTAFEAFF
TRBV7-9	TRBJ2-5	NA	CASSESVGGETQYF
TRBV2	TRBJ2-7	NA	CASTLREIAGYEQYF
TRBV7-9	TRBJ1-1	NA	CASSPAGATEAFF
TRBV11-2	TRBJ2-2	NA	CASSWGRELFF
TRBV29-1	TRBJ2-1	medium-sized	CSSWGDSGAGYNEQFF
TRBV9	TRBJ2-7	NA	CASSPEPTGNYEQYF
TRBV4-3	TRBJ1-1	NA	CASSQDYVRWGGFNTEAFF
TRBV19	TRBJ1-5	NA	CSSSTVLNQPQHF
TRBV27	TRBJ2-1	NA	CASKAGSSYNEQFF
TRBV28	TRBJ2-1	NA	CASRPLLAGYDNEQFF
TRBV19	TRBJ2-7	NA	CASSIDRHYEQYF
TRBV29-1	TRBJ2-7	NA	CSVDSESDYEQYF
TRBV27	TRBJ2-1	NA	CASSLSGSYNEQFF
TRBV12-3/TRBV12-4	TRBJ2-3	NA	CASSLPSGGADTQYF
TRBV15	TRBJ2-5	NA	CATSRDPRQTFQETQYF
TRBV29-1	TRBJ2-7	NA	CSVLGLGTYEQYF
TRBV5-5	TRBJ1-3	NA	CASSFGDGGNTIYF
TRBV15	TRBJ1-1	NA	CATSISRDLNTEAFF
TRBV29-1	TRBJ2-7	NA	CSVGGGPVEQYF
TRBV29-1	TRBJ2-1	NA	CSVWTATREQFF
TRBV29-1	TRBJ2-5	NA	CSVDGGSGRSEETQYF
TRBV29-1	TRBJ2-6	NA	CSVEEIAGEATGSGANVLTF
TRBV10-1	TRBJ1-5	NA	CASSDVDRVRQPQHF
TRBV7-9	TRBJ2-7	NA	CASSSLGGGDGGEQYF
TRBV10-3	TRBJ2-2	NA	CAISESWTNRGGELFF
TRBV20-1	TRBJ2-3	NA	CSARDLLGATDTQYF
TRBV2	TRBJ2-1	NA	CASSEELPREDEQFF
TRBV28	TRBJ2-7	NA	CASSLASGGFYEQYF
TRBV7-2	TRBJ1-1	NA	CASSLVGGDTEAFF
TRBV6-2/TRBV6-3	TRBJ2-7	NA	CASSYWHSSTYEQYF
TRBV10-3	TRBJ2-7	NA	CAISGGSSGASSYEQYF
TRBV3-1	TRBJ1-2	NA	CASSQEIRQGNNYGYTF
TRBV6-5	TRBJ2-7	NA	CASSPDAERAYEQYF
TRBV5-1	TRBJ2-7	NA	CASSLAGGWSYEQYF
TRBV7-9	TRBJ2-2	NA	CASSTSSGHPTTGELFF
TRBV29-1	TRBJ2-1	NA	CSVDKTGSSSYNEQFF
TRBV28	TRBJ2-4	NA	CASSPWGAEGNIQYF